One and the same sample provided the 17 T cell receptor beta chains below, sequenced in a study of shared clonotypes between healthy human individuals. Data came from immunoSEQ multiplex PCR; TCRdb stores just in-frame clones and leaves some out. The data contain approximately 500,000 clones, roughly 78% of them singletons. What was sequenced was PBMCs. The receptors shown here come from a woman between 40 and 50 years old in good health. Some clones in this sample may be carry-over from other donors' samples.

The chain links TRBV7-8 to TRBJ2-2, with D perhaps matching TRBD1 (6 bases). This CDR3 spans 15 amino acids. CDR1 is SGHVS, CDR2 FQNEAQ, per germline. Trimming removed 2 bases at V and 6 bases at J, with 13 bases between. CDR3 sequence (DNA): TGTGCCAGCAGCTTACGCAGGGGCAGGCCCGGGGAGCTGTTTTTT. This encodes CASSLRRGRPGELFF.

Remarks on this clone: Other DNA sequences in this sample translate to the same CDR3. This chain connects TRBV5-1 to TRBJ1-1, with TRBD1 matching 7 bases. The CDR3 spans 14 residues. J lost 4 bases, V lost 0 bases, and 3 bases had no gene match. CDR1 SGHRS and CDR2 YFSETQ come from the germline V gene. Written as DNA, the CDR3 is TGCGCCAGCAGCTTGGACAGGGGAGGCACTGAAGCTTTCTTT. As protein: CASSLDRGGTEAFF. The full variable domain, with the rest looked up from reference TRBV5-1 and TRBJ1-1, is KAGVTQTPRYLIKTRGQQVTLSCSPISGHRSVSWYQQTPGQGLQFLFEYFSETQRNKGNFPGRFSGRQFSNSRSEMNVSTLELGDSALYLCASSLDRGGTEAFFGQGTRLTVV.

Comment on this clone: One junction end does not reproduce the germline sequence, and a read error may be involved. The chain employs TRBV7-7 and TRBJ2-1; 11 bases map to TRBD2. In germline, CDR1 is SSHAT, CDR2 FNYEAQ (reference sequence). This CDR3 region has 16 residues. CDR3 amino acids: CASSATSGSSYNEQFF. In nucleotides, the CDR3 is TGTGCTAGCAGCGCCACTAGCGGGAGCTCCTACAATGAGCAGTTCTTC.

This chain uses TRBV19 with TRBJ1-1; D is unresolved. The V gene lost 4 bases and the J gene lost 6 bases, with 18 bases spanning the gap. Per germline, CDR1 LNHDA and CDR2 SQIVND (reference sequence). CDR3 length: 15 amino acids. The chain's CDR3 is CASSTPRAVNSEAFF. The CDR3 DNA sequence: TGTGCCAGTAGTACCCCTCGGGCAGTTAACTCTGAAGCTTTCTTT.

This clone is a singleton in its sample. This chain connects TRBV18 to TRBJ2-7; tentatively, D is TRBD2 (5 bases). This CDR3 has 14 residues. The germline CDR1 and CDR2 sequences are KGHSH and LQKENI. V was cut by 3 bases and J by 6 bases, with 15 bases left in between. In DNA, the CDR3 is TGTGCCAGCTCACCGGGTCAGCGACTACGCGAGCAGTACTTC. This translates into CASSPGQRLREQYF.

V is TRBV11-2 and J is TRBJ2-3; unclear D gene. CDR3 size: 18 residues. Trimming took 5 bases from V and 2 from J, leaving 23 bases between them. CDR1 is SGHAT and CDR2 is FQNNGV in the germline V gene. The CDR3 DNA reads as TGTGCCAGCAGCCCAGCCGTGTGGGTGAGAAGCGACACAGATACGCAGTATTTT. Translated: CASSPAVWVRSDTDTQYF.

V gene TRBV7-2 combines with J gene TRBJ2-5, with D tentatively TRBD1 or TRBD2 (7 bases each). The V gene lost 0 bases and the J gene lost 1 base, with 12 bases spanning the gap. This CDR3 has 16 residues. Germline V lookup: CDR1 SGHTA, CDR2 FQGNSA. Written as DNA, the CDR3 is TGTGCCAGCAGCTTAGCGGGGAGGGGGCCCCAAGAGACCCAGTACTTC. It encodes CASSLAGRGPQETQYF.

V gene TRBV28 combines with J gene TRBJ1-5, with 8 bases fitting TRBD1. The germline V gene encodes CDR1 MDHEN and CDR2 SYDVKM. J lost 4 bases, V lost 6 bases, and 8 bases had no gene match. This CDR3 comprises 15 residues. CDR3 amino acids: CASRDSGGVNQPQHF. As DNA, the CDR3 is TGTGCCAGCAGAGACTCAGGGGGCGTTAATCAGCCCCAGCATTTT.

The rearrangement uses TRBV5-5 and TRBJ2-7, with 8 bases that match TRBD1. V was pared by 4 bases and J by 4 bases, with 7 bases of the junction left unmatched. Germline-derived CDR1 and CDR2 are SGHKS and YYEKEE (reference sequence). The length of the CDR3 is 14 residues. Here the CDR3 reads CASSVTGGTYEQYF. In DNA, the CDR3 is TGTGCCAGCAGCGTTACAGGGGGAACTTACGAGCAGTACTTC.

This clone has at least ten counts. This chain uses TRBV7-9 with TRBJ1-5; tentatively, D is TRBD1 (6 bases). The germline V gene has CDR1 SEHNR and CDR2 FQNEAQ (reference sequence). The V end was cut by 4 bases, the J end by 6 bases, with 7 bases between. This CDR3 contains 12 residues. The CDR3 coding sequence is TGTGCCAGCAGCTCCAGGGGTCAGCCCCAGCATTTT. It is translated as CASSSRGQPQHF.

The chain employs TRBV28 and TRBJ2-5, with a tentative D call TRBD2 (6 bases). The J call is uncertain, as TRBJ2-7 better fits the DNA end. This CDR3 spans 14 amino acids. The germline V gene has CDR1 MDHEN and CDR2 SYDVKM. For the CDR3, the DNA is TGTGCCAGCAGCCTCTTTGGGACTCGCCACGAGCAGTACTTC. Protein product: CASSLFGTRHEQYF.

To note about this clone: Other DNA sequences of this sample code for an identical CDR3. CDR3 DNA: TGTGCCAGCAGCTTTGGAGAGACCCAGTACTTC. It codes for CASSFGETQYF. This rearrangement joins TRBV7-2 to TRBJ2-5; D unclear. The CDR3 runs to 11 residues. Germline V lookup: CDR1 SGHTA, CDR2 FQGNSA. V was clipped by 3 bases and J by 4 bases, with 3 bases between them.

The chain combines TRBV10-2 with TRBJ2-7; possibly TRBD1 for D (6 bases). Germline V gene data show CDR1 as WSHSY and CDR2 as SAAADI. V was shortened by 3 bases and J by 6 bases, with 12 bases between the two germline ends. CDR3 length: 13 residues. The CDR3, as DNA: TGCGCCAGCAGTGAACAGGGAAGCGGCGAGCAGTACTTC. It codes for CASSEQGSGEQYF.

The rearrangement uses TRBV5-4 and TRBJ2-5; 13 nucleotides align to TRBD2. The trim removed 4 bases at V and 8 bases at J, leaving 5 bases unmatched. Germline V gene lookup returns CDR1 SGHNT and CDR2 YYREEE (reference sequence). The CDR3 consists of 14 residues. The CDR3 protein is CASSDGTSGDTQYF. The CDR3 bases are TGTGCCAGCAGCGACGGGACTAGCGGGGACACCCAGTACTTC. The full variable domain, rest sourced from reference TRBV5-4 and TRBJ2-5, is ETGVTQSPTHLIKTRGQQVTLRCSSQSGHNTVSWYQQALGQGPQFIFQYYREEENGRGNFPPRFSGLQFPNYSSELNVNALELDDSALYLCASSDGTSGDTQYFGPGTRLLVL.

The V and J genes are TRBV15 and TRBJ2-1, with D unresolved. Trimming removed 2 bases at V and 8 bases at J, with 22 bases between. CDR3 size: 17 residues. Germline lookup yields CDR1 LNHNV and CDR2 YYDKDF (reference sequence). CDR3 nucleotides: TGTGCCACCAGCAGAAACCTCCAGATGGGGTACTTGGATGAGCAGTTCTTC. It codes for CATSRNLQMGYLDEQFF.

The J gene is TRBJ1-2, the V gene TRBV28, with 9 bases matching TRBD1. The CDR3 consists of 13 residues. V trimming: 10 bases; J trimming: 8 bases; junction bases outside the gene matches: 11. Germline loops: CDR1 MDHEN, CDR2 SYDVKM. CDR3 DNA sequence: TGTGCCATCACGAAGGGGACAGGGCTAGGCTACACCTTC. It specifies CAITKGTGLGYTF.

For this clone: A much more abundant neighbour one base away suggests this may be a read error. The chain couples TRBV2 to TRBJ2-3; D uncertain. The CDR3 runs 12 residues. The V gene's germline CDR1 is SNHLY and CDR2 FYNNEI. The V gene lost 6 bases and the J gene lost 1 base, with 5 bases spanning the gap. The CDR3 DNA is TGTGCCAGCAGCCGGGGCACAGATACGCAGTATTTT. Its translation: CASSRGTDTQYF.